This T cell receptor beta chain was identified during a study of T cells in Graves' hyperthyroidism and ophthalmopathy (dated by TCRdb to between 2017 and 2020). With respect to the entire study: Peripheral blood was collected at initial diagnosis, before any treatment. To identify distinguishing TCR V-J signatures, a discovery cohort of roughly 100 patients was used, comprising 43 with Graves' ophthalmopathy and 57 with stable Graves' hyperthyroidism. An independent validation cohort of around 19 hyperthyroidism patients and about 16 patients who later progressed to ophthalmopathy tested prospective prediction of ophthalmopathy. The 95 to 100 discovery patients were randomly divided into training and test sets at a 7:3 ratio. In addition, the study compared T-cell repertoires in thyroid tissue and in blood from six Graves' hyperthyroidism patients. Following sampling, methimazole starting at 30 mg daily was given to hyperthyroidism patients, and high-dose intravenous methylprednisolone was given to ophthalmopathy patients. TCR Vbeta CDR3 sequencing of some 140 peripheral blood samples (over 40 ophthalmopathy, 75 hyperthyroidism and 17 progressor patients) is reported in the paper. Overall results and qualifications from the work: No statistical method was used to set the sample size in advance, and investigators knew the group allocation. In validation, progression to ophthalmopathy was predicted by the model with 55% to 71% sensitivity and nearly 75% specificity, a median of roughly 6.4 months before onset. A 13 V-J signature model separated ophthalmopathy from stable hyperthyroidism, with roughly 88% sensitivity and roughly 84% specificity in cross-validation and 80%/75% in testing. Most expanded thyroid clonotypes (frequency above 0.001) were also found in blood, which suggests that blood repertoires may mirror thyroid immune responses.

The CDR3, from cysteine to phenylalanine, totals 13 residues. Only the CDR3 part of the read is kept: 39 bases, read in frame from the first base. CDR1 is given as SGHDN and CDR2 as FVKESK, both from the germline V gene. The junction carries 10 bases between V and J, which are trimmed by 1 base and 9 bases respectively. The TCR beta CDR3 regions were amplified from RNA transcripts. For the first round of RT-PCR on the TCR CDR3, the HTBI primer set was used together with the Qiagen OneStep RT-PCR kit. The libraries were constructed in a second round of multiplex PCR and then size-selected and purified. Sequencing of the libraries was done on an Illumina HiSeq2000 using paired-end 100 bp reads. Per the original workflow: Raw data were processed with SOAPnuke, discarding reads with adapters, uncalled bases, mean Phred below 15, or no exact constant-primer or identifier match. High-quality paired reads were merged with COPE v1.2.5, and unique nucleotide sequences were defined as clonotypes. MiTCR v1.1 was used to align the clonotypes against IMGT TRBV, TRBD and TRBJ reference segments. Analysis was restricted to V-J combinations with a frequency above 0.0001, which covered approximately 99% of repertoires. A TCS score was defined as the ratio of F50 (clonal expansion) to E x V (chaos), with BLOSUM62-based TCRdist applied between CDR3 peptides within each V-J. Welch's t-statistics and random forest reduced roughly 500 V-J features to 13, which were used in a naive Bayes classifier (R e1071). Starting from the raw public reads, TCRdb applied fastp trimming at Q25, assembled clones with MiXCR and retained in-frame beta chains. When rows share a CDR3 protein, they turn into one entry using the most common DNA and genes. The V and J calls come from TCRdb's annotation, not from the publication. This sample lists 600,000 to 850,000 distinct CDR3 sequences; 18% were detected once. The top ten constitute approximately 15% of the sample.

Hyperthyroidism patients were newly diagnosed, with disease duration under 2 months, and aged 18 to 65 years. The study excluded patients with uncontrolled infections, other autoimmune diseases, pregnancy or lactation. Diagnoses were established on the basis of clinical symptoms, serum thyroxine and TRAb, thyroid ultrasound, and orbital computed tomography. Blood from progressor patients was collected at the time of first diagnosis with hyperthyroidism, before any ophthalmopathy symptoms had appeared. Ficoll-Paque density gradient centrifugation was used to isolate PBMCs from approximately 10 ml of fresh peripheral blood. Patients classed as progressors first received a Graves' hyperthyroidism diagnosis and then went on to develop ophthalmopathy during follow-up. Trizol reagent was used to extract total RNA, and RNA quality was then checked on an Agilent 2100 Bioanalyzer. This clonotype was detected a few times. The antigen it binds to is not known. Base qualities are missing; no much larger clone stands one base away.

The chain is encoded by TRBV14 joined to TRBJ2-1; the D gene assignment is ambiguous. The TCR originated in a woman aged 50 to 65 with Graves' hyperthyroidism that later progressed to Graves' ophthalmopathy. The sequenced material came from blood. The DNA sequence is as follows: TGTGCCAGCAGCCAAGTGGTCAGAGTTGAGCAGTTCTTC. Its protein is CASSQVVRVEQFF.